The rows below give T cell receptor beta chains drawn from one sample of a study of cytomegalovirus exposure and HLA in healthy donors. Some clones are missing from TCRdb's copy, which holds only in-frame ones; the method was immunoSEQ multiplex PCR. The sample's table shows about 140,000 clones. Sequencing input: PBMCs. These receptors were taken from a woman aged 18-29 years in good health and CMV-seronegative. Each CDR3 is given with its conserved first and last residue. D genes are given only for firm matches.

J gene: TRBJ2-1; V gene: TRBV5-1; D gene: TRBD1; CDR3 protein: CASSPGQGRWGNEQFF; CDR3 DNA: TGCGCCAGCAGCCCCGGACAGGGTCGTTGGGGCAATGAGCAGTTCTTC
J gene: TRBJ2-3; V gene: TRBV5-1; D gene: TRBD2; CDR3 protein: CASSLLSGMGTDTQYF; CDR3 DNA: TGCGCCAGCAGCTTACTTAGCGGGATGGGCACAGATACGCAGTATTTT
J gene: TRBJ2-6; V gene: TRBV10-3; D gene: NA; CDR3 protein: CAISDLGLESGANVLTF; CDR3 DNA: TGTGCCATCAGTGACCTTGGTCTGGAGTCTGGGGCCAACGTCCTGACTTTC
J gene: TRBJ2-6; V gene: TRBV5-1; D gene: NA; CDR3 protein: CASSLVTSGANVLTF; CDR3 DNA: TGCGCCAGCAGCTTGGTGACATCCGGGGCCAACGTCCTGACTTTC
J gene: TRBJ2-2; V gene: TRBV7-8; D gene: TRBD2; CDR3 protein: CASSLLFSGGGGAGELFF; CDR3 DNA: TGTGCCAGCAGCTTACTCTTTAGCGGGGGCGGAGGGGCCGGGGAGCTGTTTTTT
J gene: TRBJ2-5; V gene: TRBV9; D gene: TRBD2; CDR3 protein: CASSVGASGRGQETQYF; CDR3 DNA: TGTGCCAGCAGCGTAGGGGCTAGCGGGAGGGGGCAAGAGACCCAGTACTTC
J gene: TRBJ2-1; V gene: TRBV5-1; D gene: NA; CDR3 protein: CASSLDGGPGGDEQFF; CDR3 DNA: TGCGCCAGCAGCTTGGATGGCGGGCCGGGTGGGGATGAGCAGTTCTTC
J gene: TRBJ2-7; V gene: TRBV10-3; D gene: NA; CDR3 protein: CAISDLDKQYF; CDR3 DNA: TGTGCCATCAGTGATCTCGACAAGCAGTACTTC
J gene: TRBJ1-2; V gene: TRBV6-1; D gene: NA; CDR3 protein: CASGNRENGYTF; CDR3 DNA: TGTGCCAGCGGCAATAGGGAGAATGGCTACACCTTC
J gene: TRBJ1-5; V gene: TRBV5-3; D gene: TRBD1; CDR3 protein: CARSRSGGERNQPQHF; CDR3 DNA: TGTGCCAGAAGCAGATCAGGGGGCGAGCGGAATCAGCCCCAGCATTTT
J gene: TRBJ2-5; V gene: TRBV2; D gene: TRBD2; CDR3 protein: CASGLAGGEETQYF; CDR3 DNA: TGTGCCAGCGGGCTAGCGGGAGGGGAGGAGACCCAGTACTTC
J gene: TRBJ2-3; V gene: TRBV25-1; D gene: NA; CDR3 protein: CASKSTGDTQYF; CDR3 DNA: TGTGCCAGCAAATCGACAGGAGATACGCAGTATTTT
J gene: TRBJ2-5; V gene: TRBV11-3; D gene: NA; CDR3 protein: CASSLADRQETQYF; CDR3 DNA: TGTGCCAGCAGCTTAGCGGACAGACAAGAGACCCAGTACTTC
J gene: TRBJ2-7; V gene: TRBV5-4; D gene: TRBD2; CDR3 protein: CASSLDLAGITYEQYF; CDR3 DNA: TGTGCCAGCAGCTTGGACCTAGCGGGCATAACCTACGAGCAGTACTTC
J gene: TRBJ2-3; V gene: TRBV10-1; D gene: TRBD1; CDR3 protein: CASSEGTGDTDTQYF; CDR3 DNA: TGCGCCAGCAGTGAGGGGACAGGCGACACAGATACGCAGTATTTT
J gene: TRBJ1-2; V gene: TRBV6-5; D gene: NA; CDR3 protein: CASSYSFPDYGYTF; CDR3 DNA: TGTGCCAGCAGTTACTCGTTCCCAGACTATGGCTACACCTTC
J gene: TRBJ2-3; V gene: TRBV2; D gene: TRBD2; CDR3 protein: CASNQGLAVTDTQYF; CDR3 DNA: TGTGCCAGCAACCAGGGACTAGCGGTTACAGATACGCAGTATTTT
J gene: TRBJ1-2; V gene: TRBV6-5; D gene: TRBD1; CDR3 protein: CASSYDRGLYTF; CDR3 DNA: TGTGCCAGCAGTTATGACAGGGGGCTGTACACCTTC
J gene: TRBJ1-1; V gene: TRBV4-2; D gene: TRBD1; CDR3 protein: CASSQVQGAITEAFF; CDR3 DNA: TGTGCCAGCAGCCAAGTTCAGGGGGCGATCACTGAAGCTTTCTTT
J gene: TRBJ2-1; V gene: TRBV7-3; D gene: NA; CDR3 protein: CASGPGGSSYNEQFF; CDR3 DNA: TGTGCCAGCGGCCCTGGCGGAAGCTCCTACAATGAGCAGTTCTTC
J gene: TRBJ2-1; V gene: TRBV2; D gene: TRBD2; CDR3 protein: CATTGLAGEGTMDEQFF; CDR3 DNA: TGTGCCACGACGGGACTAGCGGGAGAGGGGACGATGGATGAGCAGTTCTTC
J gene: TRBJ2-5; V gene: TRBV5-4; D gene: NA; CDR3 protein: CASSPAKGQVETQYF; CDR3 DNA: TGTGCCAGCAGCCCGGCCAAGGGGCAGGTAGAGACCCAGTACTTC
J gene: TRBJ2-1; V gene: TRBV14; D gene: TRBD2; CDR3 protein: CASSQDSALSGGPPKYNEQFF; CDR3 DNA: TGTGCCAGCAGCCAAGATTCCGCCCTATCGGGGGGACCTCCAAAGTACAATGAGCAGTTCTTC
J gene: TRBJ2-2; V gene: TRBV4-3; D gene: TRBD1; CDR3 protein: CASSQGDRDTGELFF; CDR3 DNA: TGCGCCAGCAGCCAGGGGGACAGAGACACCGGGGAGCTGTTTTTT
J gene: TRBJ2-7; V gene: TRBV10-3; D gene: NA; CDR3 protein: CAISEVYRYPYEQYF; CDR3 DNA: TGTGCCATCAGTGAAGTATATAGATATCCCTACGAGCAGTACTTC
J gene: TRBJ2-1; V gene: TRBV11-2; D gene: NA; CDR3 protein: CASEGLLGSYNEQFF; CDR3 DNA: TGTGCCAGCGAGGGCCTTCTCGGGTCCTACAATGAGCAGTTCTTC
J gene: TRBJ2-3; V gene: TRBV4-1; D gene: TRBD2; CDR3 protein: CASSQGWGSGSSYTQYF; CDR3 DNA: TGCGCCAGCAGCCAAGGGTGGGGTAGCGGGAGTTCGTATACGCAGTATTTT
J gene: TRBJ1-1; V gene: TRBV7-2; D gene: NA; CDR3 protein: CASSFSGELRGAFF; CDR3 DNA: TGTGCCAGCAGCTTTAGCGGGGAGCTAAGAGGAGCTTTCTTT
J gene: TRBJ2-1; V gene: TRBV6-1; D gene: TRBD1; CDR3 protein: CASGRQGMDEQFF; CDR3 DNA: TGTGCCAGCGGTCGACAGGGTATGGATGAGCAGTTCTTC
J gene: TRBJ2-2; V gene: TRBV28; D gene: TRBD1; CDR3 protein: CASTYSPGQGSSGELFF; CDR3 DNA: TGTGCCAGCACTTACTCCCCGGGACAGGGGTCTTCCGGGGAGCTGTTTTTT
J gene: TRBJ2-1; V gene: TRBV11-3; D gene: NA; CDR3 protein: CASSPNNWGDEQFF; CDR3 DNA: TGTGCCAGCAGCCCTAACAACTGGGGCGATGAGCAGTTCTTC
J gene: TRBJ2-1; V gene: TRBV11-3; D gene: TRBD2; CDR3 protein: CASALEAGADNEQFF; CDR3 DNA: TGTGCCAGCGCTTTGGAAGCGGGAGCCGACAATGAGCAGTTCTTC
J gene: TRBJ2-3; V gene: TRBV11-2; D gene: NA; CDR3 protein: CASSFQVSDTQYF; CDR3 DNA: TGTGCCAGCAGCTTCCAGGTGTCAGATACGCAGTATTTT
J gene: TRBJ1-2; V gene: TRBV5-6; D gene: NA; CDR3 protein: CASSLDPQTETYGYTF; CDR3 DNA: TGTGCCAGCAGCTTGGACCCTCAGACAGAAACCTATGGCTACACCTTC
J gene: TRBJ2-7; V gene: TRBV29-1; D gene: TRBD1; CDR3 protein: CSADPGQGGEQYF; CDR3 DNA: TGCAGCGCAGACCCCGGACAGGGAGGTGAGCAGTACTTC
J gene: TRBJ2-1; V gene: TRBV27; D gene: NA; CDR3 protein: CASSLAGREQFF; CDR3 DNA: TGTGCCAGCAGTTTAGCGGGACGTGAGCAGTTCTTC
J gene: TRBJ1-1; V gene: TRBV6-1; D gene: NA; CDR3 protein: CASSEAGGNTEAFF; CDR3 DNA: TGTGCCAGCAGTGAAGCCGGGGGGAACACTGAAGCTTTCTTT
J gene: TRBJ2-7; V gene: TRBV5-1; D gene: TRBD2; CDR3 protein: CASSLAPSGDLSYEQYF; CDR3 DNA: TGCGCCAGCAGCTTGGCGCCTAGCGGGGACCTCTCCTACGAGCAGTACTTC
J gene: TRBJ2-7; V gene: TRBV10-1; D gene: NA; CDR3 protein: CASSETSYEQYF; CDR3 DNA: TGCGCCAGCAGTGAGACTAGCTACGAGCAGTACTTC
J gene: TRBJ1-2; V gene: TRBV6-4; D gene: NA; CDR3 protein: CASSGWGRSNYGYTF; CDR3 DNA: TGTGCCAGCAGTGGGTGGGGCCGGTCCAACTATGGCTACACCTTC
J gene: TRBJ1-4; V gene: TRBV7-2; D gene: NA; CDR3 protein: CASSPVGAATNEKLFF; CDR3 DNA: TGTGCCAGCAGCCCAGTGGGGGCTGCAACTAATGAAAAACTGTTTTTT
J gene: TRBJ2-7; V gene: TRBV9; D gene: NA; CDR3 protein: CASSVRADTYEQYF; CDR3 DNA: TGTGCCAGCAGCGTCAGAGCGGATACCTACGAGCAGTACTTC
J gene: TRBJ1-2; V gene: TRBV28; D gene: NA; CDR3 protein: CASSLVAGGPNYGYTF; CDR3 DNA: TGTGCCAGCAGTTTGGTTGCGGGAGGCCCTAACTATGGCTACACCTTC
J gene: TRBJ1-4; V gene: TRBV28; D gene: NA; CDR3 protein: CASSSSFFEKLFF; CDR3 DNA: TGTGCCAGCAGTTCTTCCTTTTTTGAAAAACTGTTTTTT
J gene: TRBJ2-7; V gene: TRBV10-3; D gene: TRBD1; CDR3 protein: CAISVSTGGLDEQYF; CDR3 DNA: TGTGCCATCAGTGTGAGTACAGGGGGTCTGGACGAGCAGTACTTC
J gene: TRBJ1-1; V gene: TRBV7-3; D gene: TRBD1; CDR3 protein: CASSSYDRVDTEAFF; CDR3 DNA: TGTGCCAGCAGCTCCTACGACAGGGTTGACACTGAAGCTTTCTTT
J gene: TRBJ2-3; V gene: TRBV9; D gene: TRBD2; CDR3 protein: CASSQAGTTDTQYF; CDR3 DNA: TGTGCCAGCAGTCAAGCGGGGACCACAGATACGCAGTATTTT
J gene: TRBJ2-5; V gene: TRBV15; D gene: TRBD2; CDR3 protein: CATSREITFGLAVETQYF; CDR3 DNA: TGTGCCACCAGCAGAGAAATCACCTTCGGACTAGCAGTGGAGACCCAGTACTTC
J gene: TRBJ1-1; V gene: TRBV18; D gene: NA; CDR3 protein: CASSPTENTEAFF; CDR3 DNA: TGTGCCAGCTCACCCACAGAGAACACTGAAGCTTTCTTT
J gene: TRBJ1-3; V gene: TRBV6-1; D gene: NA; CDR3 protein: CASHSSGNTIYF; CDR3 DNA: TGTGCCAGCCACAGCTCTGGAAACACCATATATTTT
J gene: TRBJ2-1; V gene: TRBV10-2; D gene: TRBD2; CDR3 protein: CASGSSGYNEQFF; CDR3 DNA: TGCGCCAGCGGTTCTAGCGGTTACAATGAGCAGTTCTTC
J gene: TRBJ1-4; V gene: TRBV4-1; D gene: NA; CDR3 protein: CASRLSPPGLNQEKLFF; CDR3 DNA: TGCGCCAGCAGATTATCTCCGCCGGGACTAAACCAGGAAAAACTGTTTTTT
J gene: TRBJ2-1; V gene: TRBV5-1; D gene: TRBD2; CDR3 protein: CASSAEKAGGLNEQFF; CDR3 DNA: TGCGCCAGCAGCGCAGAAAAAGCGGGAGGTTTGAATGAGCAGTTCTTC
J gene: TRBJ1-4; V gene: TRBV19; D gene: TRBD1; CDR3 protein: CASSILYGQGATNEKLFF; CDR3 DNA: TGTGCCAGTAGTATTCTCTACGGGCAGGGGGCAACTAATGAAAAACTGTTTTTT
J gene: TRBJ2-5; V gene: TRBV7-9; D gene: NA; CDR3 protein: CASSSRGGGTQYF; CDR3 DNA: TGTGCCAGCAGCTCTAGAGGGGGGGGGACCCAGTACTTC
J gene: TRBJ2-2; V gene: TRBV5-1; D gene: NA; CDR3 protein: CATGGAGELFF; CDR3 DNA: TGCGCCACCGGAGGAGCCGGGGAGCTGTTTTTT
J gene: TRBJ2-7; V gene: TRBV19; D gene: NA; CDR3 protein: CASGTHYEQYF; CDR3 DNA: TGTGCCAGTGGGACACACTACGAGCAGTACTTC
J gene: TRBJ1-4; V gene: TRBV15; D gene: NA; CDR3 protein: CATSSGRIATNEKLFF; CDR3 DNA: TGTGCCACCAGCAGCGGGAGGATCGCAACTAATGAAAAACTGTTTTTT
J gene: TRBJ1-5; V gene: TRBV29-1; D gene: NA; CDR3 protein: CSVEVAGSNQPQHF; CDR3 DNA: TGCAGCGTTGAAGTGGCAGGGAGCAATCAGCCCCAGCATTTT